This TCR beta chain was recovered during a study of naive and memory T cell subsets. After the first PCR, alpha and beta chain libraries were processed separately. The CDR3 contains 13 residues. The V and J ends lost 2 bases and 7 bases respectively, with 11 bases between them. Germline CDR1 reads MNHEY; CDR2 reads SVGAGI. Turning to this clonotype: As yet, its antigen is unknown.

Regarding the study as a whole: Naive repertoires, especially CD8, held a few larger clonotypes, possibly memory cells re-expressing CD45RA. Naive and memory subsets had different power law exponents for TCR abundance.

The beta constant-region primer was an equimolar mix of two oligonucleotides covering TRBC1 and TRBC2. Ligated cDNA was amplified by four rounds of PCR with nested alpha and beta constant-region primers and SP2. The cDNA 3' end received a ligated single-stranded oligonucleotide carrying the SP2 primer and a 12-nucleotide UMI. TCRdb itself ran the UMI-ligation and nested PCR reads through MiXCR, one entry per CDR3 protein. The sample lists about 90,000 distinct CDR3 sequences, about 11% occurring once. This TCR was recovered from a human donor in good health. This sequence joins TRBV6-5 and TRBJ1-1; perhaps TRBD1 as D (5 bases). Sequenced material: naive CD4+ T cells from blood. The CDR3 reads CASSYDGTVEAFF. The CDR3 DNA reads TGTGCCAGCAGTTACGATGGGACCGTTGAAGCTTTCTTT.